Listed here are 11 T cell receptor beta chains from one sample, sequenced in a study of blood T cell repertoires in COVID-19. Method: immunoSEQ multiplex PCR; TCRdb's copy keeps in-frame clones and lacks some. The table shows 390,000 or so clones, with about 90% occurring only once. The sequenced sample consisted of peripheral blood. The receptors were gathered from a woman aged 25 to 39 with COVID-19, enrolled during active disease.

The rearrangement links TRBV3-1 (or the pseudogene TRBV3-2) to TRBJ1-4; D unresolved. This CDR3 has 14 residues. Per germline, CDR1 LGHDT and CDR2 YNNKEL (reference sequence). V was shortened by 4 bases and J by 3 bases, with 9 bases between the two germline ends. CDR3 protein: CASSLRSANEKLFF. DNA of the CDR3: TGTGCCAGCAGCCTCAGAAGTGCTAATGAAAAACTGTTTTTT.

V gene TRBV28 combines with J gene TRBJ2-7, with 7 positions matching TRBD1. After removal of 10 bases from V and 0 bases from J, the junction contained 6 bases not matched to a gene. The CDR3 runs 13 residues. The germline V gene has CDR1 MDHEN and CDR2 SYDVKM. The CDR3 sequence: CATTGERSYEQYF. In DNA form, the CDR3 reads TGTGCCACCACAGGGGAACGCTCCTACGAGCAGTACTTC.

This rearrangement joins TRBV19 to TRBJ1-2; 8 bases are a match to TRBD1. Germline CDR1 LNHDA, CDR2 SQIVND (reference sequence). V trimming: 4 bases; J trimming: 4 bases; junction bases outside the gene matches: 8. This CDR3 spans 15 amino acids. The CDR3 DNA sequence: TGTGCCAGTAGTAATCCCAGGGGGCAGCGCTATGGCTACACCTTC. Protein sequence: CASSNPRGQRYGYTF.

The gene calls are TRBV19 and TRBJ1-5; 12 bases are shared with TRBD1. This CDR3 is built from 16 residues. Trimming at V came to 6 bases and at J to 5 bases, leaving 8 bases not matched to a gene. The V gene's germline CDR1 is LNHDA and CDR2 SQIVND (reference sequence). Here the CDR3 reads CASRIIGTGGDQPQHF. Written as DNA, the CDR3 is TGTGCCAGTAGGATTATCGGGACAGGGGGCGATCAGCCCCAGCATTTT.

The genes are TRBV28 and TRBJ2-5; a weak D match, TRBD2 (7 bases). The V gene's germline CDR1 is MDHEN and CDR2 SYDVKM. The CDR3 extends over 13 amino acids. Trimming cost V 5 bases and J 6 bases, with 13 bases left between them. This CDR3 reads CASSLEGGKTQYF. CDR3 nucleotides: TGTGCCAGCAGTCTCGAGGGGGGGAAGACCCAGTACTTC.

J is TRBJ1-4 and V is TRBV6-5, with a tentative D call TRBD1 (5 bases). Germline lookup yields CDR1 MNHEY and CDR2 SVGAGI. The length of the CDR3 is 14 residues. V was pared by 4 bases and J by 3 bases, with 9 bases between. CDR3 sequence: CASSWGGANEKLFF. CDR3 bases: TGTGCCAGCAGTTGGGGGGGAGCTAATGAAAAACTGTTTTTT.

V usage is TRBV2 and J usage is TRBJ1-6; 9 nucleotides match TRBD1. Germline CDR1 SNHLY, CDR2 FYNNEI. There are 15 residues in the CDR3. The trim removed 5 bases at V and 8 bases at J, leaving 7 bases unmatched. CDR3 sequence (DNA): TGTGCCAGCAGTATTACGGGACAGGGCGATTCACCCCTCCACTTT. It codes for CASSITGQGDSPLHF.

The rearrangement links TRBV28 to TRBJ2-1; TRBD2 agrees at 9 bases. The V and J ends lost 6 bases and 4 bases, in that order; junction bases with no gene match: 7. CDR1 MDHEN and CDR2 SYDVKM come from the germline V gene. The CDR3 has 15 residues. This CDR3 reads CASSHSGRRYNEQFF. The CDR3 coding sequence is TGTGCCAGCAGCCATAGCGGGAGAAGATACAATGAGCAGTTCTTC. Full variable domain (rest looked up from reference TRBV28 and TRBJ2-1): DVKVTQSSRYLVKRTGEKVFLECVQDMDHENMFWYRQDPGLGLRLIYFSYDVKMKEKGDIPEGYSVSREKKERFSLILESASTNQTSMYLCASSHSGRRYNEQFFGPGTRLTVL.

This clone was detected only a few times. The genes are TRBV7-9 and TRBJ2-1, with 8 bases fitting TRBD2. The ends lost 0 bases at V and 8 bases at J; junction bases unmatched: 6. The germline V gene has CDR1 SEHNR and CDR2 FQNEAQ (reference sequence). The CDR3 consists of 15 residues. The CDR3 sequence is CASSLAGREEDEQFF. CDR3 bases: TGTGCCAGCAGCTTAGCGGGGCGGGAGGAGGATGAGCAGTTCTTC.

CDR3 bases: TGTGCCAGCAGCCAAAGTCCGGGACTGCAGTACAATGAGCAGTTCTTC. It is translated as CASSQSPGLQYNEQFF. V is TRBV4-2 and J is TRBJ2-1; TRBD2 is a possible D gene (6 bases). The CDR3 loop spans 16 amino acids. The germline gives CDR1 LGHNA, CDR2 YNFKEQ. Trimming stripped 2 bases from V and 4 bases from J, with 15 bases between.

The genes are TRBV18 and TRBJ2-2; TRBD1 matches at 11 bases. The V segment lost 3 bases and the J segment 3 bases; nucleotides outside the gene matches: 6. The CDR3 runs 17 residues. Germline CDR1 and CDR2: KGHSH and LQKENI. The CDR3 region is CASSPSPGQGDTGELFF. The CDR3 coding sequence is TGTGCCAGCTCACCGAGCCCGGGACAGGGGGACACCGGGGAGCTGTTTTTT.